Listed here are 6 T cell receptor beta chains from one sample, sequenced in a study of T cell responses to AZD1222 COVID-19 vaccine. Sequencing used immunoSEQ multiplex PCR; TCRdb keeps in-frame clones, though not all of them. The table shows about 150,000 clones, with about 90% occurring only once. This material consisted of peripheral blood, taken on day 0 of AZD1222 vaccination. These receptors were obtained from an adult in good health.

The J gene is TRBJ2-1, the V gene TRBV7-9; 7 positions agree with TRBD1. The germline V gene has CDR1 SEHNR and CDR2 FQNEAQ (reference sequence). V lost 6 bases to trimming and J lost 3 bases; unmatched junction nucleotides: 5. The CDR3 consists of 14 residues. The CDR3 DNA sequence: TGTGCCAGCAGTACTAGGGGGCACTACAATGAGCAGTTCTTC. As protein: CASSTRGHYNEQFF.

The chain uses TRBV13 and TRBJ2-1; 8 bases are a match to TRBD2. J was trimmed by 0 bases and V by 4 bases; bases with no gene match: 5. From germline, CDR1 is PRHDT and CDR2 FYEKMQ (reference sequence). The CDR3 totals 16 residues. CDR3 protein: CASSYRLANSYNEQFF. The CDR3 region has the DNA TGTGCCAGCAGCTACCGACTAGCGAACTCCTACAATGAGCAGTTCTTC.

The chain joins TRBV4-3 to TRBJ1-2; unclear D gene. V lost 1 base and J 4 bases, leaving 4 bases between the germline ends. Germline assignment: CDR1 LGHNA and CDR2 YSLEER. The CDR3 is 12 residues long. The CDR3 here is CASSQGTYGYTF. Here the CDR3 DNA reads TGCGCCAGCAGCCAAGGGACCTATGGCTACACCTTC.

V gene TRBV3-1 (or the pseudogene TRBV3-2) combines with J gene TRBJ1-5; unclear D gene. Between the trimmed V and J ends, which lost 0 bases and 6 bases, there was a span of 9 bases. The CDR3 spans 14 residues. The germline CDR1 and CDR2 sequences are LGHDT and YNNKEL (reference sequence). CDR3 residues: CASSQDGPGQPQHF. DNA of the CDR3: TGTGCCAGCAGCCAAGACGGTCCAGGTCAGCCCCAGCATTTT.

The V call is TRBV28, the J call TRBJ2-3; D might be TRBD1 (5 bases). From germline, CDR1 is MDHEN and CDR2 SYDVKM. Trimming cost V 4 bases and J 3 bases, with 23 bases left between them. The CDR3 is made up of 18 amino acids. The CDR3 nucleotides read TGTGCCAGCAGTTATGGGTCCGTACAGGCCCTTTGGACAGATACGCAGTATTTT. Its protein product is CASSYGSVQALWTDTQYF.

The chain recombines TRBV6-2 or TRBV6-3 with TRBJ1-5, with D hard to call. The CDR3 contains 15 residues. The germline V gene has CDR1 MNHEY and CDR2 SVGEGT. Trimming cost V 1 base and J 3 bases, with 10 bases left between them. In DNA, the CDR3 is TGTGCCAGCAGTTACTACTCTGGGGTCAATCAGCCCCAGCATTTT. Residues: CASSYYSGVNQPQHF.